This T cell receptor beta chain was observed in a study of metastatic and nonmetastatic thyroid tumors. TCRdb reanalyzed the PCR reads with MiXCR. Of about 33,000 clones detected, roughly a tenth appear once; the ten largest clones hold more than 15%. Germline values: CDR1 SGHRS, CDR2 YFSETQ. There are 15 residues in the CDR3. The junction had 3 bases not matched to a gene; V was cut back by 1 base and J by 2 bases. Each patient went into thyroid surgery without having received any treatment. Ten or more counts support this clone. The sample comprised blood. This TCR was sampled from a female donor with papillary thyroid cancer or a benign thyroid nodule (not recorded which). Some clones in this sample may be carry-over from other donors' samples. The rearrangement uses TRBV5-1 and TRBJ2-1, with 7 positions matching TRBD1. CDR3 protein: CASSLTGQTYNEQFF. The CDR3 region has the DNA TGCGCCAGCAGCTTGACGGGACAGACCTACAATGAGCAGTTCTTC.